This is a list of T cell receptor beta chains from one sample in a study of beta chain features in type 1 diabetes. Here immunoSEQ multiplex PCR was the method, and the copy in TCRdb shows in-frame clones only, minus some. In the table there are around 300,000 clones, 8% to 13% of which are singletons. Specimen: naive CD4+ T cells from blood. The origin of the receptors is a woman aged 25 to 39 in good health. Each CDR3 is given with its conserved first and last residue. Fields, in order: D gene, J gene, V gene, clone size, CDR3 protein, CDR3 DNA. The D gene is left open where the match is weak. Clone size is shown for a subset of rows, as once, few, many or a class of expanded clone.

. | TRBJ2-1 | TRBV21-1 | few | CASSKEEGAGNADNEQFF | TGTGCCAGCAGCAAAGAAGAGGGCGCCGGGAACGCGGACAATGAGCAGTTCTTC
TRBD2 | TRBJ2-4 | TRBV28 | few | CASSLEGGVNIQYF | TGTGCCAGCAGTTTAGAGGGAGGGGTGAATATTCAGTACTTC
TRBD2 | TRBJ2-3 | TRBV11-2 | . | CASSLGTSGTSTDTQYF | TGTGCCAGCAGCCTCGGGACTAGCGGTACTAGCACAGATACGCAGTATTTT
. | TRBJ1-1 | TRBV4-3 | . | CASSQLDRNTEAFF | TGCGCCAGCAGCCAATTGGACAGGAACACTGAAGCTTTCTTT
. | TRBJ1-1 | TRBV30 | . | CAWSRTENTEAFF | TGTGCCTGGAGTAGGACTGAGAACACTGAAGCTTTCTTT
TRBD1 | TRBJ2-7 | TRBV7-2 | . | CASSARRGLEQYF | TGTGCCAGCAGCGCACGCAGGGGGCTTGAGCAGTACTTC
. | TRBJ2-3 | TRBV19 | . | CASSTGTGGTDTQYF | TGTGCCAGTAGTACCGGGACTGGAGGCACAGATACGCAGTATTTT
TRBD2 | TRBJ2-7 | TRBV28 | . | CASRKGTNYEQYF | TGTGCCAGCAGGAAGGGGACTAACTACGAGCAGTACTTC
. | TRBJ1-2 | TRBV7-6 | few | CASSLGRDYGYTF | TGTGCCAGCAGCCTGGGGAGGGACTATGGCTACACCTTC
TRBD1 | TRBJ1-5 | TRBV5-1 | . | CASSPDRGSPQHF | TGCGCCAGCAGCCCGGACAGGGGGTCGCCCCAGCATTTT
. | TRBJ2-2 | TRBV5-1 | . | CASSSGTNAGNTGELFF | TGCGCCAGCAGCTCGGGGACAAATGCGGGGAACACCGGGGAGCTGTTTTTT
TRBD2 | TRBJ2-1 | TRBV28 | few | CASSLGLAGVDEQFF | TGTGCCAGCAGTTTAGGGCTAGCGGGGGTCGATGAGCAGTTCTTC
. | TRBJ2-2 | TRBV2 | few | CASRPGTTNTGELFF | TGTGCCAGCAGACCCGGGACAACGAACACCGGGGAGCTGTTTTTT
TRBD2 | TRBJ2-7 | TRBV29-1 | . | CSVLGLAGVFEQYF | TGCAGCGTTTTAGGACTAGCGGGAGTGTTCGAGCAGTACTTC
TRBD1 | TRBJ1-4 | TRBV28 | few | CASSLGTGYEKLFF | TGTGCCAGCAGTTTAGGGACAGGGTATGAAAAACTGTTTTTT
TRBD1 | TRBJ2-7 | TRBV28 | few | CASTGDSYEQYF | TGTGCCAGCACCGGGGACAGCTACGAGCAGTACTTC
TRBD1 | TRBJ1-2 | TRBV6-6 | few | CASSYSTGGIYGYTF | TGTGCCAGCAGTTACTCGACAGGGGGCATCTATGGCTACACCTTC
TRBD2 | TRBJ2-7 | TRBV11-2 | . | CAASTVAGLGEQYF | TGTGCCGCTAGTACGGTAGCGGGGTTGGGGGAGCAGTACTTC
TRBD2 | TRBJ2-3 | TRBV15 | many | CATSRLAGGTDTQYF | TGTGCCACCAGCAGACTAGCGGGAGGCACAGATACGCAGTATTTT
TRBD2 | TRBJ2-5 | TRBV4-3 | . | CASSQDWTSGTETQYF | TGCGCCAGCAGCCAAGATTGGACTAGCGGGACAGAGACCCAGTACTTC
TRBD1 | TRBJ2-7 | TRBV10-2 | . | CASSRQGYEQYF | TGCGCCAGCAGCCGACAGGGCTACGAGCAGTACTTC
TRBD1 | TRBJ1-1 | TRBV28 | . | CASSFNRGMNTEAFF | TGTGCCAGCAGCTTTAACAGGGGAATGAACACTGAAGCTTTCTTT
TRBD1 | TRBJ1-5 | TRBV6-6 | few | CASSDRGGNQPQHF | TGTGCCAGTTCAGACAGGGGAGGCAATCAGCCCCAGCATTTT
TRBD1 | TRBJ1-1 | TRBV9 | few | CASSRTEGAGTEAFF | TGTGCCAGCAGTCGTACCGAGGGGGCCGGGACTGAAGCTTTCTTT
. | TRBJ1-2 | TRBV7-2 | . | CASSFGEFNYGYTF | TGTGCCAGCAGCTTCGGGGAGTTTAACTATGGCTACACCTTC
. | TRBJ2-3 | TRBV21-1 | . | CASRGTGSEAIDTQYF | TGTGCCAGCCGCGGGACAGGCTCGGAAGCTATAGATACGCAGTATTTT
TRBD2 | TRBJ2-1 | TRBV25-1 | few | CASSRTSGSYNEQFF | TGTGCCAGCAGTAGGACTAGCGGGAGTTACAATGAGCAGTTCTTC
. | TRBJ2-1 | TRBV5-1 | . | CASSPDRGGSYNEQFF | TGCGCCAGCAGCCCGGATAGAGGGGGTTCCTACAATGAGCAGTTCTTC
TRBD1 | TRBJ1-1 | TRBV7-9 | few | CASSPHRGNLNTEAFF | TGTGCCAGCAGCCCCCACAGGGGGAATTTGAACACTGAAGCTTTCTTT
TRBD2 | TRBJ2-3 | TRBV7-9 | . | CASSAVLAESTDTQYF | TGTGCCAGCAGCGCGGTACTAGCGGAGAGCACAGATACGCAGTATTTT
. | TRBJ2-3 | TRBV18 | few | CASSMGAASTDTQYF | TGTGCCAGCTCAATGGGGGCGGCTAGCACAGATACGCAGTATTTT
. | TRBJ1-3 | TRBV25-1 | few | CASSETGLPSGYTIYF | TGTGCCAGCAGTGAAACGGGCCTCCCGTCGGGATACACCATATATTTT
. | TRBJ2-7 | TRBV14 | few | CASSQRVTPGEQYF | TGTGCCAGCAGCCAAAGGGTCACCCCAGGGGAGCAGTACTTC
TRBD1 | TRBJ1-5 | TRBV27 | . | CASSRTGGNQPQHF | TGTGCCAGCAGTCGGACAGGAGGCAATCAGCCCCAGCATTTT
TRBD2 | TRBJ2-7 | TRBV6-1 | few | CASSEFRTSGSSYEQYF | TGTGCCAGCAGTGAATTTCGGACTAGCGGGAGCTCCTACGAGCAGTACTTC
TRBD1 | TRBJ2-7 | TRBV29-1 | . | CSVEGQGLYEQYF | TGCAGCGTTGAGGGACAGGGTCTCTACGAGCAGTACTTC
. | TRBJ2-2 | TRBV21-1 | few | CASGTGASFANTGELFF | TGTGCCAGCGGGACAGGGGCGAGTTTCGCGAACACCGGGGAGCTGTTTTTT
TRBD2 | TRBJ2-1 | TRBV7-2 | few | CASSPPRSGRVEQFF | TGTGCCAGCAGTCCTCCTAGGAGCGGGAGGGTTGAGCAGTTCTTC
TRBD2 | TRBJ2-1 | TRBV4-2 | few | CASSQHSGSGPPGNEQFF | TGTGCCAGCAGCCAACACTCAGGTAGCGGGCCTCCAGGCAATGAGCAGTTCTTC
. | TRBJ1-2 | TRBV4-3 | . | CASSQDVTANYGYTF | TGCGCCAGCAGCCAAGATGTCACAGCTAACTATGGCTACACCTTC
TRBD1 | TRBJ2-3 | TRBV28 | few | CASSPQKTGVSTDTQYF | TGTGCCAGCAGTCCCCAAAAGACAGGGGTGAGCACAGATACGCAGTATTTT
. | TRBJ1-5 | TRBV6-1 | few | CASNPDSVNQPQHF | TGTGCCAGCAATCCCGATAGCGTCAATCAGCCCCAGCATTTT
TRBD1 | TRBJ2-7 | TRBV5-1 | few | CASSRDRNSYEQYF | TGCGCCAGCAGCCGGGACAGAAACTCCTACGAGCAGTACTTC
TRBD2 | TRBJ2-1 | TRBV7-2 | few | CASSLWLAGENEQFF | TGTGCCAGCAGCTTGTGGCTAGCGGGTGAGAATGAGCAGTTCTTC
. | TRBJ2-3 | TRBV21-1 | . | CASSTRAGQGANTQYF | TGTGCCAGCAGCACGCGAGCGGGACAGGGGGCAAATACGCAGTATTTT
. | TRBJ2-1 | TRBV28 | . | CASSTGPGNEQFF | TGTGCCAGCAGTACAGGGCCGGGCAATGAGCAGTTCTTC
TRBD1 | TRBJ1-5 | TRBV30 | . | CAWGQGMNQPQHF | TGTGCCTGGGGACAGGGAATGAATCAGCCCCAGCATTTT